Listed below are T cell receptor beta chains from one sample, sequenced in a study of identifying expanded T cells in peripheral blood. Sequenced by immunoSEQ multiplex PCR; TCRdb stores in-frame clones only, minus some. The table includes 75,000 to 95,000 clones, 85% to 90% detected once. Sequences were obtained from blood. The receptors stem from a person aged 18 to 70 in good health. Each CDR3 is given with its conserved first and last residue. The D gene is left open where the match is weak. Only some rows state a clone size, as once, few, many or a class for expanded clones.

TRBJ2-4	-	TRBV5-1	-	TGCGCCAGCAGCTTGGAAGCAGGGGCCAAAAACATTCAGTACTTC	CASSLEAGAKNIQYF
TRBJ2-7	TRBD2	TRBV19	-	TGTGCCACCGATAGCGGGGACTCCTACGAGCAGTACTTC	CATDSGDSYEQYF
TRBJ1-5	-	TRBV7-2	-	TGTGCCAGCAGCTTAGGCCCGGCCGGGGGAATGGGCAATCAGCCCCAGCATTTT	CASSLGPAGGMGNQPQHF
TRBJ1-5	TRBD1	TRBV7-8	-	TGTGCCAGCAGCTTAGGGAGGCCTGACAGGGGTCAGCCCCAGCATTTT	CASSLGRPDRGQPQHF
TRBJ1-1	-	TRBV30	-	TGTGCCTGGACCGGACTACAGGGTAACACTGAAGCTTTCTTT	CAWTGLQGNTEAFF
TRBJ1-1	-	TRBV5-1	-	TGCGCCAGCAGCCCTTCAGGGCACACTGAAGCTTTCTTT	CASSPSGHTEAFF
TRBJ2-6	-	TRBV30	-	TGTGCCTGGGACAGTAGCTCTGGGGCCAACGTCCTGACTTTC	CAWDSSSGANVLTF
TRBJ2-1	TRBD1	TRBV5-4	-	TGTGCCAGCAGCTCAATGGGGACAGGGACCTACAATGAGCAGTTCTTC	CASSSMGTGTYNEQFF
TRBJ2-7	-	TRBV27	-	TGTGCCAGCAGTTTCCGTGGGGATTCCTACGAGCAGTACTTC	CASSFRGDSYEQYF
TRBJ1-5	-	TRBV19	-	TGTGCCAGTAGTATCGGGGCCAATCAGCCCCAGCATTTT	CASSIGANQPQHF
TRBJ2-2	-	TRBV2	-	TGTGCCAGCAGGGCAGGGAACACCGGGGAGCTGTTTTTT	CASRAGNTGELFF
TRBJ1-5	-	TRBV5-1	-	TGCGCCAGCAGCTTGGAAGGCAGGAGGCCCCAGCATTTT	CASSLEGRRPQHF
TRBJ1-1	-	TRBV6-1	-	TGTGCCAGCAGTGATAAATACAGGATGAACACTGAAGCTTTCTTT	CASSDKYRMNTEAFF
TRBJ1-2	-	TRBV13	-	TGTGCCAGCAACGAGAGGAACTATGGCTACACCTTC	CASNERNYGYTF
TRBJ1-1	-	TRBV6-1	-	TGTGCCAGCAGTCCAAGGGCACAGGGAGGCACTGAAGCTTTCTTT	CASSPRAQGGTEAFF
TRBJ2-5	-	TRBV7-3	-	TGTGCCAGCAGCTTAACGCTCGGGGAGACCCAGTACTTC	CASSLTLGETQYF
TRBJ2-7	TRBD1	TRBV5-4	-	TGTGCCAGCAGCGCGGTGGACAGGGGGCCGTACGAGCAGTACTTC	CASSAVDRGPYEQYF
TRBJ1-1	-	TRBV7-8	-	TGTGCCAGCAGCCTCGGACGGTTGCTTGAAGCTTTCTTT	CASSLGRLLEAFF
TRBJ1-1	-	TRBV11-2	-	TGTGCCAGCAGCTCTAACAAGCGGAACACTGAAGCTTTCTTT	CASSSNKRNTEAFF
TRBJ2-7	-	TRBV5-6	once	TGTGCCAGCAGCGATCGGGACGGTACCTACGAGCAGTACTTC	CASSDRDGTYEQYF
TRBJ2-1	TRBD2	TRBV7-2	-	TGTGCCAGCAGCCCCCGGGGACTAGCGGTTAGCTCCTACAATGAGCAGTTCTTC	CASSPRGLAVSSYNEQFF
TRBJ2-7	-	TRBV6-1	-	TGTGCCAGTCATCAGGGAAGAGATTTTAGGGAGCAGTACTTC	CASHQGRDFREQYF
TRBJ1-4	-	TRBV4-1	once	TGCGCCAGCAGCCCAGGCGGACAAAGGAGTGAAAAACTGTTTTTT	CASSPGGQRSEKLFF
TRBJ1-1	-	TRBV7-9	-	TGTGCCAGCAGCTTAGCGGGCTTGAACACTGAAGCTTTCTTT	CASSLAGLNTEAFF
TRBJ2-1	-	TRBV18	-	TGTGCCAGCTCACCACCCTCGTCGGGCAGGGCCTACAATGAGCAGTTCTTC	CASSPPSSGRAYNEQFF
TRBJ1-2	-	TRBV29-1	once	TGCAGCGTTGGAGGGGACTATGGCTACACCTTC	CSVGGDYGYTF
TRBJ2-1	TRBD2	TRBV5-1	-	TGCGCCAGCAGGTCCTTAGCGGGAGTTAACCACAATGAGCAGTTCTTC	CASRSLAGVNHNEQFF